Given below is one TCR beta chain in context. The antigen this receptor binds is unknown. Nothing much larger sits one base from this clone, and base qualities are not available. The treatment or condition label here, explained by the study, means: oral pan-JAK inhibitor, 5-10 mg twice daily. Peripheral blood and lesional scalp punch biopsies were obtained from patients with alopecia areata. After PBMCs were isolated by density centrifugation and stained for CD3, CD4 and CD8, a FACSAria was used to sort CD4+ and CD8+ T cells. Library preparation used the immunoSEQ multiplex PCR assay. RNA was extracted from all samples and reverse transcribed into cDNA, which served as template for TCR sequencing. First-strand cDNA was synthesized with SuperScript III using a 2:1 mix of oligo-dT and random hexamers. A synthetic immune receptor repertoire was used to gauge amplification bias, and whatever bias remained was removed computationally. The original pipeline was this. Raw reads were preprocessed for error removal, and CDR3 was defined according to IMGT conventions as running from the conserved cysteine to phenylalanine. To get clonality, Shannon entropy was normalized by log2 of the number of productive unique TCRs and the result was subtracted from 1. CD4 or CD8 identity of scalp clones was inferred by cross-referencing scalp TCRbeta sequences with sorted blood CD4 and CD8 repertoires. Here the immuneACCESS table is served through TCRdb, limited to in-frame sequences with V and J called. Missing clones are a known gap in these copies; in checked studies unresolved V genes cover under half, and the rest lacks a known reason. V and J calls and clone size are as listed in that table; D and trimming were resolved from the DNA. For this sample the table gives some 190,000 clones, of which around 65% were detected only once. The top ten hold roughly 1.2% of the sample.

This entry is derived from a study of CD8+ T cells in alopecia areata (dated by TCRdb to 2016 to 2019). About the study as a whole: The treated patients, all with moderate-to-severe alopecia areata, were enrolled in an open-label pilot trial of oral tofacitinib given at 5 to 10 mg twice daily. Patients stayed on tofacitinib for 6 to 18 months and then had 6 months of follow-up off drug so that delayed response and recurrence could be assessed. In treated patients, disease severity was measured using the SALT score, which gives the percentage of scalp surface area affected. The study used high-throughput TCRbeta sequencing to examine T cell clonal expansion in alopecia areata, in both the C3H/HeJ mouse model and human patients. Human TCRbeta sequencing covered scalp tissue and sorted CD4+ and CD8+ peripheral blood T cells from patchy and totalis/universalis alopecia areata patients and healthy controls. Patients on tofacitinib were biopsied at baseline and after 4 and 24 weeks of treatment, and several of the patients also had a later scalp biopsy. Scalp clonality was compared across normal scalp (n=4), patchy alopecia areata scalp (n=8), and alopecia totalis/universalis scalp (n=8). The RNA source kit depended on sample type: the PAXgene miRNA kit for fixed scalp, the miRNeasy kit for PBMCs, and the RNeasy kit for mouse skin. Amplification of TCRbeta CDR3 regions was done by immunoSEQ multiplex PCR using 35 Vbeta forward primers and 13 Jbeta reverse primers. The investigation overall reported the following: Shared TCR sequences between patients were less evident than in mice, which may be partly attributable to HLA diversity in the patient population. Many expanded lesional clones persisted in scalp and blood during tofacitinib treatment, which may partly explain relapse after stopping treatment. Tofacitinib significantly lowered scalp clonality and the number of expanded CD8+ clones among the top 100 scalp clones. Compared with normal scalp, lesional scalp, particularly in alopecia totalis/universalis, had higher clonality and more expanded CD8+ clones, which suggests antigenic drive. Unlike mouse skin, which is dominated by gammadelta T cells, normal human skin has resident alphabeta T cells that are also sequenced, and this complicates analysis of the scalp TCR repertoire. The treated cohort was small, with a single nonresponder, so links between baseline CD8+ expansion and response need larger studies.

Trimmed from V: 5 bases; trimmed from J: 7 bases; junction bases lacking a gene match: 10. Counted from cysteine to phenylalanine, this CDR3 has 14 amino acids. Only CDR3 DNA is held: 42 bases, read in frame from base 1. For CDR1 and CDR2, the germline V gene (reference sequence) lists LNHDA and SQIVND. The source of this sequence is a human donor with alopecia areata. Specimen: CD4+ T cells sorted from blood, collected at week 44, from a patient treated with tofacitinib. This sequence uses TRBV19 and TRBJ1-2; TRBD1 lines up with 7 middle nucleotides. The CDR3 reads as follows: CASSREDRTRGYTF. At the DNA level, the sequence is TGTGCCAGTAGTCGAGAGGACAGGACTCGTGGCTACACCTTC.